This TCR beta chain was identified during a study of T-cell reconstitution after alpha-beta-depleted transplantation in children. Study results and limitations: Hyperexpanded clones declined; after one year, newly produced T cells mostly supplied diversity. Expanded clones from the graft, numbering several hundred, reportedly supplied alpha-beta T cells about two months after transplant. Certain patients had high TCRbeta diversity at day 60, and it came from recipient T cells and thymic progenitors that survived.

It was with unique molecular identifiers that the TCRbeta library was prepared. TCRdb fed the PCR reads into MiXCR, producing one record per CDR3 protein. This table has 700,000 to 950,000 distinct CDR3 sequences, around 15% appearing once. Comment on this clonotype: Its antigen is undetermined.

Germline CDR1 and CDR2: SQVTM and ANQGSEA. V was pared by 3 bases and J by 14 bases, with 15 bases between. This CDR3 spans 11 amino acids. This TCR was recovered from a male patient younger than 18 who had a stem cell transplant for acute lymphoblastic leukemia, so the T cells may come from the graft donor. This sequence joins TRBV29-1 and TRBJ2-3, with D possibly TRBD1 on 6 matching bases. The sample in question was PBMCs, mostly from graft donor cells, obtained 360 days after TCRalphabeta/CD19-depleted stem cell transplant. The CDR3 bases are TGCAGCGTTGACCCGGGACAAGGAGTGTATTTT. Residues: CSVDPGQGVYF.